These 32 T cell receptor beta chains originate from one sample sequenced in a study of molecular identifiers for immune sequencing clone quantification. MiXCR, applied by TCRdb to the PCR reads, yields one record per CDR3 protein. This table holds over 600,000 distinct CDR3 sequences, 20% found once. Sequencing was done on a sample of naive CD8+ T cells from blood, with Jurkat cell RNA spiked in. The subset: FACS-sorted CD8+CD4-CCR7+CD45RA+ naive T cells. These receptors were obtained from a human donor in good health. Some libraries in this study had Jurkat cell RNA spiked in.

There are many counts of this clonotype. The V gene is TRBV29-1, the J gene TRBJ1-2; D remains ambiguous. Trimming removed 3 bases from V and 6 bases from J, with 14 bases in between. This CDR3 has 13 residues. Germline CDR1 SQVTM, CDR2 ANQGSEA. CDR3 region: CSVEHGAEDGYTF. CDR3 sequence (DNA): TGCAGCGTTGAGCACGGAGCCGAGGATGGCTACACCTTC.

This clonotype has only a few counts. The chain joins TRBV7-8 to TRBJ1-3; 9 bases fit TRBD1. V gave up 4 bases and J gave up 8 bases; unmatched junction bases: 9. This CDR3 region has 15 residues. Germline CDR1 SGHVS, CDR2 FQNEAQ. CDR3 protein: CASSSNRGPLDTIYF. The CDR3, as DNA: TGTGCCAGCAGCTCGAACAGGGGGCCGCTGGACACCATATATTTT.

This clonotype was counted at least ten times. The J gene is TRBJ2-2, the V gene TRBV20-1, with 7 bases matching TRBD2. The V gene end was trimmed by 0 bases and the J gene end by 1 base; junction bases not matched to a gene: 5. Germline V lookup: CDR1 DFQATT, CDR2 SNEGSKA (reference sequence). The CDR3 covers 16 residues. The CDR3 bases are TGCAGTGCTAGAGACCTGCAGCGGGAGAACACCGGGGAGCTGTTTTTT. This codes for CSARDLQRENTGELFF.

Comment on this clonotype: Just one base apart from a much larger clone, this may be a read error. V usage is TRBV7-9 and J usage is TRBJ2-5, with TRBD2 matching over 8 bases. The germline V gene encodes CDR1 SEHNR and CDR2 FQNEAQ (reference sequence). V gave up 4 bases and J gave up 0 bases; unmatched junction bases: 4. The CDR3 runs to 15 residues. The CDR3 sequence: CASSSARGDQETQYF. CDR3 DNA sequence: TGTGCCAGCAGCTCCGCGCGGGGGGACCAAGAGACCCAGTACTTC.

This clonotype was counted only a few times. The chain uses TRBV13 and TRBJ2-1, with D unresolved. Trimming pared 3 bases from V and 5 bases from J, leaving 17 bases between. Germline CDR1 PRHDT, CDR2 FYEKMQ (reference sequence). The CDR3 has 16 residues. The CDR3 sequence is CASSFFGRNEDNEQFF. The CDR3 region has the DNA TGTGCCAGCAGCTTTTTCGGGCGAAACGAGGACAATGAGCAGTTCTTC.

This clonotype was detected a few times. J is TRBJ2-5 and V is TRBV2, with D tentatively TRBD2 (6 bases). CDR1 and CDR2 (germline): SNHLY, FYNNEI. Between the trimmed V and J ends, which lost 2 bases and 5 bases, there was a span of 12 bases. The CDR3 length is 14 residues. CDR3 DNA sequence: TGTGCCAGCAGTGAAAACAAGGCGGGGGAGACCCAGTACTTC. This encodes CASSENKAGETQYF.

The CDR3 here is CASSWAQSHEQYF. The CDR3 DNA reads as TGTGCCAGCAGCTGGGCCCAGTCCCACGAGCAGTACTTC. J is TRBJ2-7 and V is TRBV7-9; D is unclear. Looked up from germline, CDR1 is SEHNR and CDR2 is FQNEAQ (reference sequence). The CDR3 is made up of 13 amino acids. The V end lost 4 bases, the J end lost 5 bases, and 12 bases lay between the germline ends.

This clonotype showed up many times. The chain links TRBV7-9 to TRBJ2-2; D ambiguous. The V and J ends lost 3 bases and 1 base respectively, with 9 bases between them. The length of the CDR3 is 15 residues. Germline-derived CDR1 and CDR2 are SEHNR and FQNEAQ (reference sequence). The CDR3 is CASSLVYRNTGELFF. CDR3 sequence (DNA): TGTGCCAGCAGCTTGGTGTATCGGAACACCGGGGAGCTGTTTTTT. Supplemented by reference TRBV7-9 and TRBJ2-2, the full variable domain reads DTGVSQNPRHKITKRGQNVTFRCDPISEHNRLYWYRQTLGQGPEFLTYFQNEAQLEKSRLLSDRFSAERPKGSFSTLEIQRTEQGDSAMYLCASSLVYRNTGELFFGEGSRLTVL.

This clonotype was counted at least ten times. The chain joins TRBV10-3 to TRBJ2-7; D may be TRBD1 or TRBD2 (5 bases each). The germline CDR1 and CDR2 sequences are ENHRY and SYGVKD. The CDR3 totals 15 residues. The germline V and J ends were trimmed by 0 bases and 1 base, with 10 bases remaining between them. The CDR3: CAISESTGPSYEQYF. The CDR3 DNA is TGTGCCATCAGTGAGTCGACGGGACCTTCCTACGAGCAGTACTTC.

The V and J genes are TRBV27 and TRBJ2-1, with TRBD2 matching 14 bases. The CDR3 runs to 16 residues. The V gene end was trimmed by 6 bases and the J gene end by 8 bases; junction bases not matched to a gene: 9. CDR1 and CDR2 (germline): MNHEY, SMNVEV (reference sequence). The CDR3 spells CASSQTSGGAPDEQFF. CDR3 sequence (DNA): TGTGCCAGCAGCCAGACTAGCGGGGGGGCCCCGGATGAGCAGTTCTTC.

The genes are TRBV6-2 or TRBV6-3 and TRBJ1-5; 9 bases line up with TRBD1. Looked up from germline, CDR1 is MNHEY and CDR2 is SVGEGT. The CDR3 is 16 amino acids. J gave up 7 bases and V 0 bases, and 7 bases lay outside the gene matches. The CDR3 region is CASSYSIGQGLQPQHF. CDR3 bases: TGTGCCAGCAGTTACTCGATAGGACAGGGGCTGCAGCCCCAGCATTTT.

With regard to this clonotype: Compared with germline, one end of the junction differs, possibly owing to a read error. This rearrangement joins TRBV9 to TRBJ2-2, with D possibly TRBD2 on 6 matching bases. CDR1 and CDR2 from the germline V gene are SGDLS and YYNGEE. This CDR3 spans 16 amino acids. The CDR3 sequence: CAGSVEGGTNTGELFF. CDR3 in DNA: TGTGCCGGCAGCGTGGAGGGCGGGACCAACACCGGGGAGCTGTTTTTT.

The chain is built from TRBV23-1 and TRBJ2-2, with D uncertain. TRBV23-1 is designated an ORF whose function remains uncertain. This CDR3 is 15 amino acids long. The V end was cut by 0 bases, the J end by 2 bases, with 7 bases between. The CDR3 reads CASSQSRQNTGELFF. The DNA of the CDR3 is TGCGCCAGCAGTCAATCGAGACAAAACACCGGGGAGCTGTTTTTT.

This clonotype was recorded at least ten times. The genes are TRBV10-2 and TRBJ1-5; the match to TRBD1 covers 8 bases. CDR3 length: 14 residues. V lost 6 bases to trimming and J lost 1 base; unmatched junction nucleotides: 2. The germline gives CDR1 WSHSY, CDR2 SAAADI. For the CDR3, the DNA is TGCGCCAGCAGAGACAGGGGAAGCAATCAGCCCCAGCATTTT. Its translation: CASRDRGSNQPQHF.

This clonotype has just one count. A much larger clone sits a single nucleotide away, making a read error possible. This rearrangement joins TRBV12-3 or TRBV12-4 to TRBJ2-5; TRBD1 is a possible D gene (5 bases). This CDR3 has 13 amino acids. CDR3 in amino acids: CASSLRQKETQHF. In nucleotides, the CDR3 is TGTGCCAGCAGTTTACGACAGAAAGAGACCCAGCACTTC.

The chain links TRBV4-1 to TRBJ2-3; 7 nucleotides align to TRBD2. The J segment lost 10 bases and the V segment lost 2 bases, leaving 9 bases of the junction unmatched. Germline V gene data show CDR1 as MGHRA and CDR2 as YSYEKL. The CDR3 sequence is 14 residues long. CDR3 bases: TGCGCCAGCAGCCAAACCGGGACTACCTTGTCGCAGTATTTT. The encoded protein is CASSQTGTTLSQYF.

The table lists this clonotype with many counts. The CDR3 sequence is CASSPGLAGGELFF. Written as DNA, the CDR3 is TGTGCCAGCAGCCCCGGACTAGCCGGCGGGGAGCTGTTTTTT. V usage is TRBV9 and J usage is TRBJ2-2; TRBD2 matches 8 bases. The CDR3 extends over 14 amino acids. The V gene end was trimmed by 4 bases and the J gene end by 7 bases; junction bases not matched to a gene: 6. Germline V gives CDR1 SGDLS, CDR2 YYNGEE.

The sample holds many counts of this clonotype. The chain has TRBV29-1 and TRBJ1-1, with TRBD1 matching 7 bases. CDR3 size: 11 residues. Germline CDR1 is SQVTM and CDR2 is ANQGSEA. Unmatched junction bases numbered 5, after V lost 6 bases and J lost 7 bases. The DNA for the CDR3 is TGCAGCGTAGTTAGGGACAGTGAAGCTTTCTTT. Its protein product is CSVVRDSEAFF.

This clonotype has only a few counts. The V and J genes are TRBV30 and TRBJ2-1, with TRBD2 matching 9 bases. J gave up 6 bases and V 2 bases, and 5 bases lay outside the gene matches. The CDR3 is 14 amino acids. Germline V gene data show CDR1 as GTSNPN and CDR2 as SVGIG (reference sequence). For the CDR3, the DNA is TGTGCCTGGAGTCCAGCGGGGGGAGGCAATGAGCAGTTCTTC. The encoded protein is CAWSPAGGGNEQFF.

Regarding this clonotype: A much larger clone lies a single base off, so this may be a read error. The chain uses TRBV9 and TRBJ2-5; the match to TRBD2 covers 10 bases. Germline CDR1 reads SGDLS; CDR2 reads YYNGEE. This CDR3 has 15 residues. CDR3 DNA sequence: TGTGCCAGCCGCGTAGGAGTAGCGGGGGGAGAGACCCAGTACTTC. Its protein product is CASRVGVAGGETQYF.

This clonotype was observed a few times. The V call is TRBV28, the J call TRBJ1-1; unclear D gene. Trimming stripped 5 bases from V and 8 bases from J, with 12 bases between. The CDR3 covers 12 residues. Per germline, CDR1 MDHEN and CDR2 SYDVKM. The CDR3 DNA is TGTGCCAGCAGTCCGCTCCGTCCCGAAGCTTTCTTT. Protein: CASSPLRPEAFF.

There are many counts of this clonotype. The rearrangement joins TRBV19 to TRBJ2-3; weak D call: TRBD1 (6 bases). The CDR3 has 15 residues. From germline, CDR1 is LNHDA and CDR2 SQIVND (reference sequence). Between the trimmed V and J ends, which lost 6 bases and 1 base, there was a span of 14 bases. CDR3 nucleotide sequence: TGTGCCAGTAGCGGGGACACCCAACGCACAGATACGCAGTATTTT. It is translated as CASSGDTQRTDTQYF.

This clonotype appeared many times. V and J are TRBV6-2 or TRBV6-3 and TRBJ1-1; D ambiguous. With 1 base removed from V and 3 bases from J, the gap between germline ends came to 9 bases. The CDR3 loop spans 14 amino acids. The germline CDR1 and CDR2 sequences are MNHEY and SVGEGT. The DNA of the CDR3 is TGTGCCAGCAGTTACTTGGAAATCTACACTGAAGCTTTCTTT. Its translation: CASSYLEIYTEAFF.

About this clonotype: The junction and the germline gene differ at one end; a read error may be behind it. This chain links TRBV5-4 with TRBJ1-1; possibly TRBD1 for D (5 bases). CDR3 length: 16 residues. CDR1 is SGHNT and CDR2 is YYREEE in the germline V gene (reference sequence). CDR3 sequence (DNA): TGTGCCAGCGGCTTGGCCCCCGGGACCCCAGCGGCTGAAGCTTTCTTT. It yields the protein CASGLAPGTPAAEAFF.

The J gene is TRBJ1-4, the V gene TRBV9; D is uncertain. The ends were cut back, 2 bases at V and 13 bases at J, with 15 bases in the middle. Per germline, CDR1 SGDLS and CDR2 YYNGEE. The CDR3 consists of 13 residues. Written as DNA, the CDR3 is TGTGCCAGCAGCGTTCTCCCCGACGAGAGACTGTTTTTT. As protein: CASSVLPDERLFF.

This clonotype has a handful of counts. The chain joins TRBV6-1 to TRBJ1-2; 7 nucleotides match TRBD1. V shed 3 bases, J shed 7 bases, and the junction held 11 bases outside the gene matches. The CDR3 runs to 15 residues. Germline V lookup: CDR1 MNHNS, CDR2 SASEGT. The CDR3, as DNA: TGTGCCAGCAGTGATGGGGGACAGATCCCCTTTGGCTACACCTTC. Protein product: CASSDGGQIPFGYTF.

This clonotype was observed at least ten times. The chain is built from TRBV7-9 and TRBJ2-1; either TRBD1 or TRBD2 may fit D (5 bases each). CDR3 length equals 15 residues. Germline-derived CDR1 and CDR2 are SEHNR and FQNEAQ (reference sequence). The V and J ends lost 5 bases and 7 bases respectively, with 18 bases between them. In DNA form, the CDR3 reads TGTGCCAGCAGCGTGTACGGGACCTCGATAAATGAGCAGTTCTTC. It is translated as CASSVYGTSINEQFF. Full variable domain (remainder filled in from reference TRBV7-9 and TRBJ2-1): DTGVSQNPRHKITKRGQNVTFRCDPISEHNRLYWYRQTLGQGPEFLTYFQNEAQLEKSRLLSDRFSAERPKGSFSTLEIQRTEQGDSAMYLCASSVYGTSINEQFFGPGTRLTVL.

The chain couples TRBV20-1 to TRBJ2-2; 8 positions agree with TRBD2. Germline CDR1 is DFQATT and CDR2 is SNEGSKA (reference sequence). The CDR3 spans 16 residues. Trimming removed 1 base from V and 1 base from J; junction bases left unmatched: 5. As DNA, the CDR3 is TGCAGTGCTAGAGGGACGGGAGGGCGGAACACCGGGGAGCTGTTTTTT. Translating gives CSARGTGGRNTGELFF.

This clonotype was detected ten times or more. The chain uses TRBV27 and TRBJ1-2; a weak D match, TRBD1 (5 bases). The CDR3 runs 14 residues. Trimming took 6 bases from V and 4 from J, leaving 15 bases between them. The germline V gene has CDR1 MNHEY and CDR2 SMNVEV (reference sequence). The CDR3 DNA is TGTGCCAGCAGCCCCGCTGGAGGGGCCTATGGCTACACCTTC. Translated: CASSPAGGAYGYTF.

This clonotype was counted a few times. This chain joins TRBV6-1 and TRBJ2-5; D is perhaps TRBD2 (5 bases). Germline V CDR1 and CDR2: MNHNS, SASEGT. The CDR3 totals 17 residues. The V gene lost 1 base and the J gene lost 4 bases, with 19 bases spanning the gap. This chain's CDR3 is CASSEGGFMRVRETQYF. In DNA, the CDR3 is TGTGCCAGCAGTGAAGGAGGGTTCATGAGGGTCCGAGAGACCCAGTACTTC.

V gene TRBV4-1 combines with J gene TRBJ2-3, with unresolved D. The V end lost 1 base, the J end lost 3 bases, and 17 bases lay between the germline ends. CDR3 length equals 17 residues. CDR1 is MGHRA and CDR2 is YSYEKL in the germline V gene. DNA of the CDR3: TGCGCCAGCAGCCAAGTCGAAGGGTCATATTCAACAGATACGCAGTATTTT. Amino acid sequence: CASSQVEGSYSTDTQYF.

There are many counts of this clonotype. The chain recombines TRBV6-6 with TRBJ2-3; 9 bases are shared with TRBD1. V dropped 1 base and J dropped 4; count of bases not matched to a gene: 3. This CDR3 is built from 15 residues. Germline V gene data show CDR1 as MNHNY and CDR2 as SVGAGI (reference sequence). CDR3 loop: CASSYLGQGADTQYF. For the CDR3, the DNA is TGTGCCAGCAGTTACTTGGGACAGGGCGCAGATACGCAGTATTTT.